The 25 T cell receptor beta chains below all came from one sample that was sequenced in a study of control samples from healthy donors and cancer patients. Produced via immunoSEQ multiplex PCR; TCRdb's table is partial and in-frame only. The sample yields under 100,000 clones, about 87% seen once. Sequencing used blood. Source of these receptors: a woman in her 70s in good health.

The V gene is TRBV6-5, the J gene TRBJ2-3; D call uncertain. This CDR3 has 14 residues. Germline CDR1 reads MNHEY; CDR2 reads SVGAGI. Trimming took off 2 bases at V and 2 bases at J, with 8 bases between the two ends. Here the CDR3 DNA reads TGTGCCAGCAGTTACGGCGGAACCACAGATACGCAGTATTTT. Translation gives CASSYGGTTDTQYF.

The CDR3, as DNA: TGTGCCAGCAGCCTCGCGGGGGCGAGGAACATTCAGTACTTC. It encodes CASSLAGARNIQYF. J is TRBJ2-4 and V is TRBV3-1 (or the pseudogene TRBV3-2), with D possibly TRBD2 on 7 matching bases. This CDR3 has 14 amino acids. V lost 4 bases and J 7 bases, leaving 14 bases between the germline ends. CDR1 is LGHDT and CDR2 is YNNKEL in the germline V gene (reference sequence).

The chain employs TRBV6-2 or TRBV6-3 and TRBJ2-1, with unresolved D. Trimming left V 6 bases short and J 7 bases short, with 7 bases between. This CDR3 has 11 amino acids. Looked up from germline, CDR1 is MNHEY and CDR2 is SVGEGT. DNA for the CDR3: TGTGCCAGCAGCCGGATTAATGAGCAGTTCTTC. Amino acids: CASSRINEQFF.

The DNA of the CDR3 is TGTGCTAGTGGCCCCGGGACTAGCGTTGTAGATACGCAGTATTTT. Translation gives CASGPGTSVVDTQYF. The genes are TRBV12-5 and TRBJ2-3; 10 nucleotides match TRBD2. The junction had 8 bases not matched to a gene; V was cut back by 6 bases and J by 5 bases. Per germline, CDR1 LGHNT and CDR2 FRNRAP. The CDR3 spans 15 residues.

This clone has only a few counts. The chain combines TRBV5-1 with TRBJ1-1, with D tentatively TRBD1 (6 bases). This CDR3 contains 15 residues. Trimming cost V 0 bases and J 5 bases, with 14 bases left between them. Germline values: CDR1 SGHRS, CDR2 YFSETQ. This CDR3 is CASSLGQGRGTEAFF. The CDR3 DNA follows: TGCGCCAGCAGCTTGGGGCAGGGGCGAGGTACTGAAGCTTTCTTT.

As for this clone: The same CDR3 also results from other DNA sequences found in this sample. The chain uses TRBV12-3 or TRBV12-4 and TRBJ2-2, with D tentatively TRBD1 (5 bases). V was shortened by 2 bases and J by 5 bases, with 6 bases between the two germline ends. The CDR3 is 13 residues long. The CDR3 DNA is TGTGCCAGCAGTTTAAGGGGAACCGGGGAGCTGTTTTTT. Translating it yields CASSLRGTGELFF.

The V gene is TRBV10-1, the J gene TRBJ2-2; 11 bases align to TRBD2. Per germline, CDR1 WNHNN and CDR2 SYGVQD (reference sequence). This CDR3 is 16 amino acids long. After removal of 6 bases from V and 1 base from J, the junction contained 4 bases not matched to a gene. The CDR3 region has the DNA TGCGCCAGCAGCCACGGGACTAGCGGGAACACCGGGGAGCTGTTTTTT. Residues: CASSHGTSGNTGELFF.

The rearrangement joins TRBV4-1 to TRBJ2-4; D assignment may be TRBD1 or TRBD2 (5 bases each). V dropped 3 bases and J dropped 6 bases, with 18 bases sitting between them. The CDR3 length is 16 residues. Germline V gives CDR1 MGHRA, CDR2 YSYEKL. CDR3 sequence (DNA): TGCGCCAGCAGCCACGGGACGGTGGTTGGGGGAAACATTCAGTACTTC. Its protein product is CASSHGTVVGGNIQYF.

The CDR3 DNA sequence: TGTGCCAGCACACAGCCATCTGGGGCCAACGTCCTGACTTTC. Residues: CASTQPSGANVLTF. The rearrangement links TRBV2 to TRBJ2-6, with D unresolved. The CDR3 runs 14 residues. The germline V gene encodes CDR1 SNHLY and CDR2 FYNNEI. The V end lost 7 bases, the J end lost 1 base, and 8 bases lay between the germline ends.

This clone was seen a single time. V and J are TRBV11-2 and TRBJ2-7; D possibly uses TRBD1 or TRBD2 (5 bases each). V dropped 1 base and J dropped 6 bases, with 13 bases sitting between them. Germline CDR1 reads SGHAT; CDR2 reads FQNNGV. CDR3 length: 14 amino acids. CDR3 sequence reads: CASSLGGSTGEQYF. The CDR3 DNA sequence: TGTGCCAGCAGCTTAGGGGGGTCTACTGGCGAGCAGTACTTC.

The chain joins TRBV15 to TRBJ1-2; no definite D call. Germline loops: CDR1 LNHNV, CDR2 YYDKDF (reference sequence). Trimming left V 0 bases short and J 8 bases short, with 10 bases between. This CDR3 has 13 residues. CDR3 DNA sequence: TGTGCCACCAGCAGAGATCAGGTTGGGGGCTACACCTTC. This translates into CATSRDQVGGYTF.

CDR3 protein: CASKRTGIDNSPLHF. CDR3 DNA sequence: TGTGCCAGTAAGAGGACAGGGATTGATAATTCACCCCTCCACTTT. The gene calls are TRBV19 and TRBJ1-6, with 8 bases that match TRBD1. Per the germline V gene, CDR1 is LNHDA and CDR2 is SQIVND (reference sequence). The ends lost 7 bases at V and 5 bases at J; junction bases unmatched: 7. The CDR3 length is 15 residues.

The rearrangement joins TRBV4-1 to TRBJ2-5; unclear D gene. This CDR3 has 15 residues. Germline lookup yields CDR1 MGHRA and CDR2 YSYEKL. The V gene lost 0 bases and the J gene lost 5 bases, with 13 bases spanning the gap. This chain's CDR3 is CASSQEGLEKETQYF. The CDR3, as DNA: TGCGCCAGCAGCCAAGAAGGGCTGGAGAAGGAGACCCAGTACTTC.

This chain uses TRBV5-1 with TRBJ1-2; 7 nucleotides match TRBD1. The germline V gene has CDR1 SGHRS and CDR2 YFSETQ. After removal of 4 bases from V and 2 bases from J, the junction contained 11 bases not matched to a gene. This CDR3 region has 16 residues. CDR3 in amino acids: CASSAKTGQPNYGYTF. DNA for the CDR3: TGCGCCAGCAGCGCCAAGACGGGACAGCCCAACTATGGCTACACCTTC.

The V and J genes are TRBV6-5 and TRBJ2-1; D not certain. CDR3 length: 13 amino acids. CDR1 is MNHEY, CDR2 SVGAGI, per germline. Deletions cut 5 bases from V and 12 bases from J, with 17 bases between. The CDR3 DNA follows: TGTGCCAGCAGTCTAGGACCCACTCGACCGCAGTTCTTC. The encoded protein is CASSLGPTRPQFF.

This sequence joins TRBV30 and TRBJ1-2, with 7 nucleotides matching TRBD1. There are 14 residues in the CDR3. Per the germline V gene, CDR1 is GTSNPN and CDR2 is SVGIG (reference sequence). Unmatched junction bases numbered 8, after V lost 0 bases and J lost 7 bases. CDR3 DNA: TGTGCCTGGAGTGTACAGAAGGGGGCGGGTGGCTACACCTTC. It translates to CAWSVQKGAGGYTF.

The chain employs TRBV27 and TRBJ1-5, with 7 bases identical to TRBD1. After removal of 6 bases from V and 6 bases from J, the junction contained 11 bases not matched to a gene. The CDR3 spans 15 residues. Germline CDR1 MNHEY, CDR2 SMNVEV (reference sequence). CDR3 residues: CASRYTGVLGQPQHF. As DNA, the CDR3 is TGTGCCAGCAGGTACACAGGGGTGCTGGGTCAGCCCCAGCATTTT.

The chain combines TRBV7-6 with TRBJ2-2; TRBD1 aligns across 10 bases. V was pared by 2 bases and J by 0 bases, with 6 bases of the junction left unmatched. CDR1 SGHVS and CDR2 FNYEAQ come from the germline V gene. CDR3 length: 18 amino acids. The DNA of the CDR3 is TGTGCCAGCAGCTTATGGGACAGGGGCGCTACGAACACCGGGGAGCTGTTTTTT. Translating it yields CASSLWDRGATNTGELFF.

The chain joins TRBV9 to TRBJ2-5; D might be TRBD2 (6 bases). Looked up from germline, CDR1 is SGDLS and CDR2 is YYNGEE. V lost 1 base and J 2 bases, leaving 9 bases between the germline ends. This CDR3 is 14 amino acids long. This CDR3 reads CASSVLSGQETQYF. The CDR3 DNA follows: TGTGCCAGCAGCGTACTTAGCGGACAAGAGACCCAGTACTTC.

This sequence joins TRBV10-1 and TRBJ1-2, with D perhaps TRBD1 (5 bases). V gave up 3 bases and J gave up 4 bases, with 9 bases separating them. The CDR3 runs to 13 residues. The germline CDR1 and CDR2 sequences are WNHNN and SYGVQD (reference sequence). CDR3 sequence (DNA): TGCGCCAGCAGTGACAGGGCGGGCTATGGCTACACCTTC. Translation gives CASSDRAGYGYTF.

V usage is TRBV15 and J usage is TRBJ2-5; D unclear. CDR1 is LNHNV, CDR2 YYDKDF, per germline (reference sequence). The V gene lost 2 bases and the J gene lost 0 bases, with 1 base spanning the gap. The CDR3 consists of 12 residues. The CDR3 DNA reads as TGTGCCACCAGCAGATACCAAGAGACCCAGTACTTC. Translated: CATSRYQETQYF.

The chain joins TRBV19 to TRBJ2-2; 11 bases match TRBD2. Germline assignment: CDR1 LNHDA and CDR2 SQIVND (reference sequence). CDR3 length: 16 amino acids. V was clipped by 7 bases and J by 5 bases; unmatched bases: 9. CDR3 in amino acids: CASKNAGLADTGELFF. The CDR3 nucleotides read TGTGCCAGTAAGAACGCGGGACTAGCGGATACCGGGGAGCTGTTTTTT.

The chain employs TRBV20-1 and TRBJ2-7; TRBD1 matches at 8 bases. Germline CDR1 reads DFQATT; CDR2 reads SNEGSKA (reference sequence). Trimming removed 3 bases from V and 2 bases from J; junction bases left unmatched: 9. CDR3 size: 15 residues. CDR3 residues: CSASDQGAIAYEQYF. The CDR3 coding sequence is TGCAGTGCTAGTGACCAGGGGGCAATAGCCTACGAGCAGTACTTC.

V and J are TRBV20-1 and TRBJ2-7; D is ambiguous. The germline V gene has CDR1 DFQATT and CDR2 SNEGSKA (reference sequence). This CDR3 spans 10 amino acids. Between the trimmed V and J ends, which lost 4 bases and 1 base, there was a span of 2 bases. As DNA, the CDR3 is TGCAGTGCTAAATCCTACGAGCAGTACTTC. The encoded protein is CSAKSYEQYF.

This clone was counted ten times or more. The chain employs TRBV2 and TRBJ2-3; D perhaps matches TRBD2 (6 bases). Per the germline V gene, CDR1 is SNHLY and CDR2 is FYNNEI. CDR3 length equals 13 residues. The ends were cut back, 6 bases at V and 2 bases at J, with 9 bases in the middle. CDR3 sequence reads: CASRGLYTDTQYF. In DNA, the CDR3 is TGTGCCAGCAGGGGACTGTACACAGATACGCAGTATTTT.